This TCR beta chain was identified in a study of T cell clones after liver transplantation. Study-level information: TCRbeta sequencing after a pre-transplant mixed lymphocyte reaction identified graft-donor-reactive clones, later tracked in post-transplant blood. HCV positivity affected three of eight recipients; the rest lacked autoimmune or viral indications.

The V gene's germline CDR1 is MDHEN and CDR2 SYDVKM. Trimming took off 5 bases at V and 6 bases at J, with 16 bases between the two ends. The CDR3 has 14 residues. CD3+CD4+ and CD3+CD8+ cells were FACS-sorted from thawed unstimulated PBMCs. The method was immunoSEQ multiplex PCR; TCRdb's version includes in-frame clones alone and lacks a portion of them. The profile shows fewer than 20,000 clones, approximately 92% of them singletons. Concerning this clone itself: Its antigen is currently unknown.

Regarding the study as a whole: In most of the 8 subjects, circulating graft-donor-reactive CD4 TCRbeta sequences fell significantly after transplant.

This receptor was obtained from a human patient who received a liver transplant. Some T cells may possibly be graft donor cells. The J gene is TRBJ1-1, the V gene TRBV28; TRBD1 might be the D (5 bases). The sequencing used CD8+ T cells from blood, collected about 46 months after liver transplant. CDR3 in DNA: TGTGCCAGCAGTCTCTGGGACCGCAACGCTGAAGCTTTCTTT. Amino acids: CASSLWDRNAEAFF.